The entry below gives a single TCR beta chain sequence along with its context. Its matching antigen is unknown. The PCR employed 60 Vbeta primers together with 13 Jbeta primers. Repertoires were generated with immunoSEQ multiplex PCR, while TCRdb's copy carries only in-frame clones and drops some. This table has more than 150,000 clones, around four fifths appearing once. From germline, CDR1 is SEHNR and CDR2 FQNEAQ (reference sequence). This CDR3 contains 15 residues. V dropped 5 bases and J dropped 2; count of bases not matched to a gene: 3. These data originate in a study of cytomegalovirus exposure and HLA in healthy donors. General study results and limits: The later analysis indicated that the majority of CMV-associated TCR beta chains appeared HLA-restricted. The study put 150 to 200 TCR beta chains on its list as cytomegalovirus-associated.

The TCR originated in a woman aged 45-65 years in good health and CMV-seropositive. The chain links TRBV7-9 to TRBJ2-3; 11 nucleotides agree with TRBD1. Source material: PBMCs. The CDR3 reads CASSGGQGVTDTQYF. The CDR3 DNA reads TGTGCCAGCAGCGGGGGACAGGGGGTCACAGATACGCAGTATTTT.